This T cell receptor (beta chain) was sequenced during a study of blood T cell repertoires in COVID-19. Study in general: Spain, Italy and the United States supplied samples that represented acute and convalescent COVID-19. PBMCs, B-cell-depleted T cells, or T cells were the source of the cDNA or gDNA that made up the material.

Germline V gene lookup returns CDR1 MNHEY and CDR2 SVGAGI. The CDR3 is 13 amino acids. Trimming took 8 bases from V and 8 from J, leaving 18 bases between them. Per the original data handling: For nucleated cells, counts were estimated from reference gene primer amplification. Measured with immunoSEQ multiplex PCR; TCRdb has only the in-frame clones, and not every one. V and J calls and clone size are copied from that table; D and trimming were computed from the DNA. Among hundreds of thousands of clones listed, around 90% were seen once. This TCR was sampled from a man younger than 30 with active or convalescent COVID-19. The sequenced material came from peripheral blood. The J gene is TRBJ1-2, the V gene TRBV6-5; D is perhaps TRBD1 (5 bases). CDR3 in DNA: TGTGCCAGCCGCGACCGGGGACTTTGGGGCTACACCTTC. Its translation is CASRDRGLWGYTF.